The subject of this entry is one T cell receptor (beta chain). Its target is not known. Germline loops: CDR1 SGHNT, CDR2 YYREEE (reference sequence). There are 14 residues in the CDR3. The junction had 4 bases not matched to a gene; V was cut back by 3 bases and J by 4 bases. Patients had residual fresh-frozen tumor tissue and more than two years of survival data. The data are from a study of glioma-infiltrating T cells after dendritic cell vaccination. Overall study: Patients received autologous tumor lysate-pulsed dendritic cell vaccination between about 2002 and 2013. Study-level findings and limits: Longer survival after dendritic cell vaccination followed higher pretreatment TIL content. No direct clonality-survival link was found; a diverse polyclonal response may matter.

Assay used: immunoSEQ multiplex PCR; TCRdb lists only in-frame clones, some missing. The repertoire holds 20,000 or so clones, around 79% seen once, with around 34% in the top ten. The origin of this receptor is a human donor with glioblastoma. This material consisted of blood, taken before dendritic cell vaccination. The rearrangement links TRBV5-4 to TRBJ2-7; 10 bases line up with TRBD1. CDR3: CASSSGQGFYEQYF. CDR3 nucleotides: TGTGCCAGCAGCTCGGGACAGGGGTTTTACGAGCAGTACTTC.